This TCR beta chain was profiled in a study of vaccination effects on CD4 cells after COVID-19. Here immunoSEQ multiplex PCR was the method, and the copy in TCRdb shows in-frame clones only, minus some. The repertoire holds over 20,000 clones, with over 70% as singletons. The ViraFEST assay expanded antigen-specific CD4+ T cells with viral peptide pools before sequencing. Isolating CD4+ T cells followed less than 11 days of culture. V was cut by 5 bases and J by 4 bases, with 10 bases left in between. In germline, CDR1 is WNHNN, CDR2 SYGVQD (reference sequence). This CDR3 is 13 amino acids long. Worth noting for this clone: Its antigen is as yet unknown.

V and J are TRBV10-1 and TRBJ2-3; D gene unclear. Sample: CD4+ T cells from PBMCs cultured with HCoV-229E spike peptides, taken before COVID-19 vaccination. This receptor was identified in a human donor who received a COVID-19 vaccine. CDR3 in DNA: TGCGCCAGCAGTCTAGACGGAGCAGATACGCAGTATTTT. The encoded protein is CASSLDGADTQYF.